These 32 T cell receptor beta chains were all obtained from the same sample, sequenced in a study of cytomegalovirus exposure and HLA in healthy donors. Primers: 60 Vbeta forward and 13 Jbeta reverse. Measured with immunoSEQ multiplex PCR; TCRdb has only the in-frame clones, and not every one. This sample contains 85,000 to 90,000 clones. Material for sequencing was PBMCs. These TCRs come from a man between 45 and 60 years old in good health and CMV-seropositive.

The chain's CDR3 is CASSLTGGREAFF. For the CDR3, the DNA is TGTGCCAGCAGCCTAACGGGGGGCAGGGAAGCTTTCTTT. This chain connects TRBV7-9 to TRBJ1-1; weak D call: TRBD1 (6 bases). V was pared by 5 bases and J by 8 bases, with 15 bases between. CDR1 is SEHNR and CDR2 is FQNEAQ in the germline V gene (reference sequence). The CDR3 runs 13 residues.

The chain is built from TRBV10-3 and TRBJ2-2; D remains ambiguous. V was clipped by 7 bases and J by 2 bases, with 14 bases between them. The V gene's germline CDR1 is ENHRY and CDR2 SYGVKD. This CDR3 has 15 amino acids. The CDR3 region has the DNA TGTGCCATCAAATTGTCAGACATTAACACCGGGGAGCTGTTTTTT. It translates to CAIKLSDINTGELFF.

The chain is built from TRBV6-1 and TRBJ2-7; D not certain. Germline V CDR1 and CDR2: MNHNS, SASEGT. Trimming left V 0 bases short and J 0 bases short, with 18 bases between. The CDR3 length is 18 residues. The CDR3 coding sequence is TGTGCCAGCAGTGAAGCGCGACGTCTCAGTTCGGACTCCTACGAGCAGTACGTC. It is translated as CASSEARRLSSDSYEQYV.

The rearrangement joins TRBV12-5 to TRBJ1-1; D perhaps matches TRBD1 (5 bases). The CDR3 is 15 amino acids. Germline CDR1 is LGHNT and CDR2 is FRNRAP. The V gene lost 5 bases and the J gene lost 0 bases, with 13 bases spanning the gap. The CDR3 region is CASGRNTGMNTEAFF. CDR3 DNA sequence: TGTGCTAGTGGTCGAAACACAGGTATGAACACTGAAGCTTTCTTT.

The genes are TRBV15 and TRBJ1-5; weak D call: TRBD1 (5 bases). V lost 5 bases to trimming and J lost 6 bases, with 14 bases between them. The CDR3 consists of 14 residues. Per the germline V gene, CDR1 is LNHNV and CDR2 is YYDKDF (reference sequence). This CDR3 reads CATSGIMGGQPQHF. CDR3 bases: TGTGCCACCAGCGGGATAATGGGGGGTCAGCCCCAGCATTTT.

Remarks on this clone: The junction and the germline gene differ at one end; a read error may be behind it. The chain combines TRBV27 with TRBJ2-3; 8 bases map to TRBD1. Per germline, CDR1 MNHEY and CDR2 SMNVEV (reference sequence). The CDR3 has 13 residues. Written as DNA, the CDR3 is TGTGCCAGCAGGCCAGACAGGGGTCAATCCTCTCCTTTT. Amino acid sequence: CASRPDRGQSSPF.

Turning to this clone: The junction shows a germline mismatch at one end, possibly a read error. This rearrangement joins TRBV7-7 to TRBJ2-2; 7 positions match TRBD1. The V gene's germline CDR1 is SSHAT and CDR2 FNYEAQ (reference sequence). The CDR3 spans 15 residues. The CDR3 loop is CASSPGTANTGELFF. Written as DNA, the CDR3 is TGTGCTAGCAGCCCCGGGACAGCGAACACCGGGGAGCTGTTTTTT.

The chain is built from TRBV5-6 and TRBJ1-2; perhaps TRBD1 as D (6 bases). The ends were cut back, 0 bases at V and 8 bases at J, with 14 bases in the middle. Germline-derived CDR1 and CDR2 are SGHDT and YYEEEE. The CDR3 is 14 residues long. CDR3 in amino acids: CASSLVVGADGYTF. The CDR3, as DNA: TGTGCCAGCAGCTTGGTGGTGGGGGCGGACGGCTACACCTTC.

CDR3 loop: CAWSGGQGSSGNTIYF. CDR3 DNA: TGTGCCTGGAGTGGGGGACAGGGGTCTTCTGGAAACACCATATATTTT. V is TRBV30 and J is TRBJ1-3; 10 nucleotides align to TRBD1. The junction had 4 bases not matched to a gene; V was cut back by 1 base and J by 1 base. This CDR3 has 16 residues. In germline, CDR1 is GTSNPN, CDR2 SVGIG (reference sequence).

The rearrangement joins TRBV6-6 to TRBJ2-5, with D possibly TRBD1 on 5 matching bases. The CDR3 spans 14 residues. Germline values: CDR1 MNHNY, CDR2 SVGAGI (reference sequence). Between the trimmed V and J ends, which lost 3 bases and 5 bases, there was a span of 13 bases. The CDR3 loop reads CASSYLGVGETQYF. In DNA, the CDR3 is TGTGCCAGCAGTTATCTAGGGGTTGGGGAGACCCAGTACTTC.

V and J are TRBV7-9 and TRBJ2-7; D may be TRBD2 (6 bases). The germline CDR1 and CDR2 sequences are SEHNR and FQNEAQ (reference sequence). V was pared by 5 bases and J by 7 bases, with 21 bases between. The CDR3 consists of 15 residues. The CDR3 here is CASSISGLYGLEQYF. Written as DNA, the CDR3 is TGTGCCAGCAGCATTAGCGGACTCTATGGCCTAGAGCAGTACTTC.

The chain employs TRBV5-1 and TRBJ1-1; the match to TRBD1 covers 7 bases. V gave up 4 bases and J gave up 0 bases; unmatched junction bases: 3. CDR1 is SGHRS and CDR2 is YFSETQ in the germline V gene. The CDR3 covers 14 residues. In DNA form, the CDR3 reads TGCGCCAGCAGCACAGGGGAGGTGAACACTGAAGCTTTCTTT. This gives the protein CASSTGEVNTEAFF.

The rearrangement links TRBV25-1 to TRBJ2-1; D call uncertain. Germline CDR1 and CDR2: MGHDK and SYGVNS. The CDR3 runs 12 residues. Trimming stripped 4 bases from V and 5 bases from J, with 6 bases between. DNA for the CDR3: TGTGCCAGCAGTGGGAGTGACAATGAGCAGTTCTTC. Translated, it gives CASSGSDNEQFF.

The chain couples TRBV30 to TRBJ1-2, with 8 bases identical to TRBD1. V trimming: 0 bases; J trimming: 0 bases; junction bases outside the gene matches: 3. In germline, CDR1 is GTSNPN, CDR2 SVGIG (reference sequence). CDR3 length: 15 amino acids. The CDR3 coding sequence is TGTGCCTGGAGTGTGGCAGGGGGCGCTAACTATGGCTACACCTTC. Its protein is CAWSVAGGANYGYTF.

V is TRBV5-4 and J is TRBJ2-3; 10 bases agree with TRBD2. This CDR3 spans 16 amino acids. V lost 3 bases to trimming and J lost 4 bases; unmatched junction nucleotides: 8. Germline lookup yields CDR1 SGHNT and CDR2 YYREEE (reference sequence). CDR3 DNA sequence: TGTGCCAGCAGCTCGAAGCGGGAGGGAATCGCAGATACGCAGTATTTT. Translation gives CASSSKREGIADTQYF.

The chain links TRBV5-6 to TRBJ1-1, with D hard to call. This CDR3 comprises 12 residues. Germline CDR1 SGHDT, CDR2 YYEEEE. Trimming removed 3 bases from V and 3 bases from J, with 6 bases in between. The CDR3 loop reads CASSSGDTEAFF. CDR3 bases: TGTGCCAGCAGCTCGGGTGACACTGAAGCTTTCTTT.

On this clone: This sample includes further DNA sequences coding for the same CDR3. The chain's CDR3 is CASSPGQGTDTQYF. As DNA, the CDR3 is TGTGCCAGCTCACCGGGTCAGGGCACAGATACGCAGTATTTT. This chain joins TRBV18 and TRBJ2-3; no firm D call. The V gene lost 3 bases and the J gene lost 1 base, with 8 bases spanning the gap. CDR3 length: 14 amino acids. The germline V gene has CDR1 KGHSH and CDR2 LQKENI.

This sequence joins TRBV7-9 and TRBJ1-4; perhaps TRBD1 as D (5 bases). Germline CDR1 reads SEHNR; CDR2 reads FQNEAQ (reference sequence). Trimming took off 6 bases at V and 7 bases at J, with 24 bases between the two ends. This CDR3 spans 17 amino acids. The DNA of the CDR3 is TGTGCCAGCAGTCCCCCTGGGGCCCGATTTGCCGGTGAAAAACTGTTTTTT. Translating it yields CASSPPGARFAGEKLFF.

J is TRBJ2-3 and V is TRBV4-3, with a weak D call TRBD2 (5 bases). The CDR3 has 16 residues. Trimming stripped 2 bases from V and 2 bases from J, with 14 bases between. Germline V gene lookup returns CDR1 LGHNA and CDR2 YSLEER. CDR3 amino acids: CASSQRVGGPTDTQYF. The CDR3 DNA follows: TGCGCCAGCAGCCAAAGGGTTGGCGGGCCCACAGATACGCAGTATTTT.

This chain uses TRBV2 with TRBJ2-1; TRBD2 might be the D (6 bases). This CDR3 comprises 13 residues. Germline V gives CDR1 SNHLY, CDR2 FYNNEI. V shed 6 bases and J shed 2 bases, with 8 bases lying between them. This CDR3 is CASSGSTYNEQFF. CDR3 DNA: TGTGCCAGCAGCGGGAGCACCTACAATGAGCAGTTCTTC.

This chain uses TRBV29-1 with TRBJ2-1; D is unclear. Germline V gene lookup returns CDR1 SQVTM and CDR2 ANQGSEA. This CDR3 has 13 residues. Trimming took off 7 bases at V and 3 bases at J, with 13 bases between the two ends. The CDR3 is CSAEVVDYNEQFF. The CDR3 bases are TGCAGCGCCGAGGTGGTAGACTACAATGAGCAGTTCTTC.

The rearrangement links TRBV4-2 to TRBJ1-2; 9 nucleotides line up with TRBD1. The CDR3 covers 15 residues. Germline V gene lookup returns CDR1 LGHNA and CDR2 YNFKEQ. J lost 4 bases, V lost 2 bases, and 5 bases had no gene match. CDR3 loop: CASSQLTTGGYGYTF. The CDR3 DNA follows: TGTGCCAGCAGCCAACTTACGACAGGGGGCTATGGCTACACCTTC.

The chain recombines TRBV7-6 with TRBJ1-2; 7 bases agree with TRBD1. This CDR3 is built from 17 residues. Germline V gene data show CDR1 as SGHVS and CDR2 as FNYEAQ. The J segment lost 5 bases and the V segment lost 5 bases, leaving 17 bases of the junction unmatched. This chain's CDR3 is CASSPVPPTGWEYGYTF. DNA for the CDR3: TGTGCCAGCAGCCCGGTCCCACCGACAGGGTGGGAGTATGGCTACACCTTC.

V usage is TRBV7-2 and J usage is TRBJ2-1; a weak D match, TRBD1 (5 bases). V lost 5 bases to trimming and J lost 0 bases, with 14 bases between them. CDR3 length: 16 amino acids. In germline, CDR1 is SGHTA, CDR2 FQGNSA. CDR3: CASSTDSFSSYNEQFF. The CDR3 DNA follows: TGTGCCAGCAGCACAGACAGCTTTAGCTCCTACAATGAGCAGTTCTTC. The variable domain in full, with the rest retrieved from reference TRBV7-2 and TRBJ2-1, is GAGVSQSPSNKVTEKGKDVELRCDPISGHTALYWYRQSLGQGLEFLIYFQGNSAPDKSGLPSDRFSAERTGGSVSTLTIQRTQQEDSAVYLCASSTDSFSSYNEQFFGPGTRLTVL.

The V gene is TRBV6-1, the J gene TRBJ1-5; D possibly corresponds to TRBD1 (5 bases). The V end lost 1 base, the J end lost 2 bases, and 15 bases lay between the germline ends. The CDR3 contains 17 residues. Germline V gene sequence: CDR1 MNHNS, CDR2 SASEGT. CDR3 in amino acids: CASSEGRGVGGNQPQHF. The CDR3 nucleotides are TGTGCCAGCAGTGAAGGGCGGGGGGTTGGAGGCAATCAGCCCCAGCATTTT.

The chain joins TRBV10-1 to TRBJ2-7, with no clear D. Per the germline V gene, CDR1 is WNHNN and CDR2 is SYGVQD (reference sequence). V was cut by 0 bases and J by 3 bases, with 6 bases left in between. This CDR3 has 13 residues. Written as DNA, the CDR3 is TGCGCCAGCAGTGAGTCTCGGTACTACGAGCAGTACTTC. This translates into CASSESRYYEQYF.

The V call is TRBV7-9, the J call TRBJ2-1; TRBD2 aligns across 10 bases. Germline V lookup: CDR1 SEHNR, CDR2 FQNEAQ (reference sequence). The CDR3 runs 15 residues. V shed 0 bases, J shed 6 bases, and the junction held 2 bases outside the gene matches. CDR3 sequence: CASSLASGRPNEQFF. Here the CDR3 DNA reads TGTGCCAGCAGCTTAGCTAGCGGGAGGCCCAATGAGCAGTTCTTC.

The chain is built from TRBV27 and TRBJ2-4, with a tentative D call TRBD2 (6 bases). Germline lookup yields CDR1 MNHEY and CDR2 SMNVEV (reference sequence). Trimming cost V 11 bases and J 8 bases, with 22 bases left between them. The CDR3 sequence is 14 residues long. In DNA, the CDR3 is TGTGCCTCTTCGCGGGGCAGTGGGGCGGACATTCAGTACTTC. This gives the protein CASSRGSGADIQYF.

The CDR3 sequence: CASSPLTSETQYF. For the CDR3, the DNA is TGTGCCAGCAGCCCATTGACTAGCGAGACGCAGTATTTT. V and J are TRBV7-9 and TRBJ2-3, with 8 positions matching TRBD2. The V segment lost 5 bases and the J segment 9 bases; nucleotides outside the gene matches: 7. Germline assignment: CDR1 SEHNR and CDR2 FQNEAQ (reference sequence). CDR3 length: 13 amino acids.

This sequence joins TRBV30 and TRBJ2-1; no definite D call. Per the germline V gene, CDR1 is GTSNPN and CDR2 is SVGIG (reference sequence). Trimming removed 5 bases from V and 5 bases from J, with 4 bases in between. There are 10 residues in the CDR3. The CDR3 spells CAWGHNEQFF. The CDR3 nucleotides are TGTGCCTGGGGCCACAATGAGCAGTTCTTC.

CDR3 region: CASSPTDNPNTEAFF. The CDR3 DNA reads TGTGCCAGTAGTCCGACGGACAATCCGAACACTGAAGCTTTCTTT. The chain has TRBV19 and TRBJ1-1; D might be TRBD1 (5 bases). V lost 5 bases and J lost 1, with 14 bases in between. The CDR3 covers 15 residues. Germline assignment: CDR1 LNHDA and CDR2 SQIVND (reference sequence).

The V and J genes are TRBV4-3 and TRBJ2-3; D gene unclear. Trimming left V 1 base short and J 2 bases short, with 7 bases between. Germline CDR1 reads LGHNA; CDR2 reads YSLEER. This CDR3 region has 14 residues. CDR3 nucleotides: TGCGCCAGCAGCCAAGGCGGTCTCACAGATACGCAGTATTTT. This sequence encodes CASSQGGLTDTQYF.